The present T cell receptor (beta chain) was sequenced within a study of low-dose radiotherapy and immunotherapy resistance in tumors. Overall study context: Cohort 1 was given 0.5 Gy per fraction every 2 weeks, for 6.5 Gy total. On cycle 1 day 1, patients started four cycles of oral aspirin 300 mg daily. 1 Gy per fraction was delivered to Cohort 2 every two weeks, for 13 Gy total over 26 weeks.

This clonotype was observed a few times. The sample's time point: before trial treatment. Treatment combined nivolumab, ipilimumab, aspirin, low-dose cyclophosphamide and low-dose radiotherapy in a dose-escalation trial. Between the trimmed V and J ends, which lost 1 base and 4 bases, there was a span of 1 base. This CDR3 comprises 11 residues. CDR1 MDHEN and CDR2 SYDVKM come from the germline V gene. Priming of first-strand cDNA relied on TRAV- and TRBV-specific primers (covering alpha and beta chains). PCR amplification of the TCRs was performed with Phusion for 20 to 25 PCR cycles, and it relied on a constant-region primer together with a V-primer adapter. MiXCR, applied by TCRdb to the reads, yields one record per CDR3 protein. The sample carries 55,000 to 80,000 distinct CDR3 sequences, about 26% recorded once.

This receptor was obtained from a male donor with rectosigmoid adenocarcinoma. The material sequenced was PBMCs, taken before treatment. The V and J genes are TRBV28 and TRBJ2-5, with D uncertain. CDR3: CASSLLETQYF. CDR3 DNA: TGTGCCAGCAGTTTATTAGAGACCCAGTACTTC.